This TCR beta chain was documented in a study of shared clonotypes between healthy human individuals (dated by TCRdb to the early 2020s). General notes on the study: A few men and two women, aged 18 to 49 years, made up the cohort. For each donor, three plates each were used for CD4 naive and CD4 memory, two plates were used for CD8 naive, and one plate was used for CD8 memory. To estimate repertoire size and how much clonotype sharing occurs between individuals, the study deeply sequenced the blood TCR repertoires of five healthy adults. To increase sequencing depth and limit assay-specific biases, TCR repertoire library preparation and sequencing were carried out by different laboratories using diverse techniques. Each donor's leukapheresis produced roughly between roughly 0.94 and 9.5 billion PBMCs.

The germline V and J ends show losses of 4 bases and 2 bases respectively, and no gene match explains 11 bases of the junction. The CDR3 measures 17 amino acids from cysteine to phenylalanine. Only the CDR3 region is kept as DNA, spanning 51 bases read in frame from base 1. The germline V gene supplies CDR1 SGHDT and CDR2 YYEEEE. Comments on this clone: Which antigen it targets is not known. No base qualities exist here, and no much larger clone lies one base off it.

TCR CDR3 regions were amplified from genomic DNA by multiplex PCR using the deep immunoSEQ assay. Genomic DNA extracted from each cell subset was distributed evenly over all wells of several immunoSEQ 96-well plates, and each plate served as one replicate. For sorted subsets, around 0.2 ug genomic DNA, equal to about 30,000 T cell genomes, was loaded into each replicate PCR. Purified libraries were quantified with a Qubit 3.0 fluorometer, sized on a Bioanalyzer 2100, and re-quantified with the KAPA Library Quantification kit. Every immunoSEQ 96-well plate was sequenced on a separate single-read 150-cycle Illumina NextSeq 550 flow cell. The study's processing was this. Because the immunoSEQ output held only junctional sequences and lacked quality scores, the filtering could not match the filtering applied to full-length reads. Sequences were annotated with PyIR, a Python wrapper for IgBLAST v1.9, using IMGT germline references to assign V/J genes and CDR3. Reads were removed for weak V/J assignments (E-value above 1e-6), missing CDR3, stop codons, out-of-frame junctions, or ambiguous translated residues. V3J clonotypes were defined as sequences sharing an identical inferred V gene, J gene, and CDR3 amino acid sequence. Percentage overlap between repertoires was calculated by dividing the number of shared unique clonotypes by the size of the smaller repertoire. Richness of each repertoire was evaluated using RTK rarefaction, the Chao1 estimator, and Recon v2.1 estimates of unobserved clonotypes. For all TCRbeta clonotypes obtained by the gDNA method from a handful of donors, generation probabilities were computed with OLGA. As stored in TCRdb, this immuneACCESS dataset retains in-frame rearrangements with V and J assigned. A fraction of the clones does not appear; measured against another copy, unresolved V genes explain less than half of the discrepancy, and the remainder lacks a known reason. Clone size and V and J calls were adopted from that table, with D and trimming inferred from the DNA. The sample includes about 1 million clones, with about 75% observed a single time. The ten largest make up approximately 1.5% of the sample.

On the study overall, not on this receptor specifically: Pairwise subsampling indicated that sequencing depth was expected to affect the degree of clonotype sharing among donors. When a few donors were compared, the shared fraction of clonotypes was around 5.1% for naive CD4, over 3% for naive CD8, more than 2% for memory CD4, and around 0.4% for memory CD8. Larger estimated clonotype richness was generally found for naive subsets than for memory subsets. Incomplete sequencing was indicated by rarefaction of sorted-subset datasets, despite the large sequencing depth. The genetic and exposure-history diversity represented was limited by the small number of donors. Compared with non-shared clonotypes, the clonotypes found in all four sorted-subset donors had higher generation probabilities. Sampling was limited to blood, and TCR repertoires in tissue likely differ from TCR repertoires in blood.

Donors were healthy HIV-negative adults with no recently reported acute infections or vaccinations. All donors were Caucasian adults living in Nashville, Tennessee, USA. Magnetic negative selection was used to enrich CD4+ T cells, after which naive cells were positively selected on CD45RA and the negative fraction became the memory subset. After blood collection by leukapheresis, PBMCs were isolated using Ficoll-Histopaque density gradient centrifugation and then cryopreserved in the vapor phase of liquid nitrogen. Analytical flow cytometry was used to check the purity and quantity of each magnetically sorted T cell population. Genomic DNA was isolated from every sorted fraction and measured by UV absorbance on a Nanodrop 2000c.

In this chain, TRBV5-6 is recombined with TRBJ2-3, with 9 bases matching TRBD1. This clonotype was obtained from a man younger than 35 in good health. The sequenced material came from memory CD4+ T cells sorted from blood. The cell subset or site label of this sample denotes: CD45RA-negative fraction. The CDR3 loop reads CASSVSLGQGPTDTQYF. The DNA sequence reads TGTGCCAGCAGCGTATCCCTAGGACAGGGGCCCACAGATACGCAGTATTTT.